These 27 T cell receptor beta chains originate from one sample sequenced in a study of CD8 T cells in ankylosing spondylitis. Their cognate antigens are unknown. Study outcomes and limitations: Apparently characteristic of ankylosing spondylitis blood was a TCR beta motif (roughly eight highly homologous variants).

From the 5' RACE reads, TCRdb called clonotypes with MiXCR, one entry per CDR3 protein. In the table there are hundreds of thousands of distinct CDR3 sequences, roughly 25% of which are singletons. Sequenced sample: blood, either unsorted or a sorted T cell fraction (not recorded which). These TCRs come from a male donor with ankylosing spondylitis.

The CDR3 DNA follows: TGTGCCAGCACCGGGACAGGGGGAAGCACAGATACGCAGTATTTT. Translation gives CASTGTGGSTDTQYF. This chain joins TRBV9 and TRBJ2-3; 11 bases line up with TRBD1. The trim removed 6 bases at V and 0 bases at J, leaving 3 bases unmatched. Germline V gene lookup returns CDR1 SGDLS and CDR2 YYNGEE. The length of the CDR3 is 15 residues.

The chain combines TRBV4-1 with TRBJ2-5; TRBD2 matches 7 bases. Germline V CDR1 and CDR2: MGHRA, YSYEKL. The CDR3 covers 15 residues. With 4 bases clipped from V and 9 bases from J, the junction kept 14 bases outside the gene matches. The CDR3: CASSPPREGPGAQYF. The CDR3 nucleotides read TGCGCCAGCAGCCCCCCAAGGGAGGGACCCGGCGCCCAGTACTTC.

The V and J genes are TRBV12-3 or TRBV12-4 and TRBJ2-1; 13 bases are a match to TRBD2. V shed 4 bases, J shed 7 bases, and the junction held 19 bases outside the gene matches. The CDR3 sequence is 20 residues long. The CDR3 DNA is TGTGCCAGCAGTTCCGCCCTGATGGGACTAGCGGGACCGCCAGAGAATGAGCAGTTCTTC. Residues: CASSSALMGLAGPPENEQFF.

This clonotype has just a few counts. The chain is built from TRBV7-6 and TRBJ2-1, with D possibly matching TRBD2 (7 bases). Germline V CDR1 and CDR2: SGHVS, FNYEAQ. The V gene lost 2 bases and the J gene lost 6 bases, with 17 bases spanning the gap. The CDR3 totals 16 residues. The CDR3 nucleotides read TGTGCCAGCAGCTTACGGGTAAAAGGGGGGGCCAATGAGCAGTTCTTC. This translates into CASSLRVKGGANEQFF.

The V call is TRBV12-3 or TRBV12-4, the J call TRBJ1-2, with 9 bases lining up with TRBD1. CDR3 size: 12 residues. Unmatched junction bases numbered 4, after V lost 4 bases and J lost 10 bases. Here the CDR3 DNA reads TGTGCCAGCAGTTCGCGACAGGGGGTCTACACCTTC. This translates into CASSSRQGVYTF.

This clonotype was found many times. The gene calls are TRBV12-5 and TRBJ1-1, with 9 nucleotides matching TRBD1. Trimming took 4 bases from V and 5 from J; bases not matched to a gene: 2. In germline, CDR1 is LGHNT, CDR2 FRNRAP. This CDR3 has 13 residues. CDR3 sequence reads: CASGWDRETEAFF. CDR3 bases: TGTGCTAGTGGTTGGGACAGGGAAACTGAAGCTTTCTTT.

This clonotype appeared a few times. The chain links TRBV5-1 to TRBJ1-4, with 7 positions matching TRBD1. J was trimmed by 4 bases and V by 4 bases; bases with no gene match: 4. The CDR3 loop spans 14 amino acids. Germline values: CDR1 SGHRS, CDR2 YFSETQ. CDR3 coding DNA: TGCGCCAGCAGCCTGGGACAGATTAATGAAAAACTGTTTTTT. Translation gives CASSLGQINEKLFF.

This clonotype showed up just a few times. The V gene is TRBV7-2, the J gene TRBJ1-1; D is ambiguous. The CDR3 is made up of 14 amino acids. V was pared by 4 bases and J by 3 bases, with 12 bases between. Germline CDR1 and CDR2: SGHTA and FQGNSA. CDR3 nucleotides: TGTGCCAGCAGCTCTAATTTGCGGGACACTGAAGCTTTCTTT. Protein: CASSSNLRDTEAFF.

CDR3 nucleotide sequence: TGTGCCAGCAGTTACTCGTCCCGCCGGGGGGATAATTCACCCCTCCACTTT. The encoded protein is CASSYSSRRGDNSPLHF. This chain connects TRBV6-5 to TRBJ1-6; D may be TRBD1 (5 bases). In germline, CDR1 is MNHEY, CDR2 SVGAGI. The V gene lost 0 bases and the J gene lost 5 bases, with 14 bases spanning the gap. The CDR3 length is 17 residues.

This clonotype was detected a few times. The chain couples TRBV2 to TRBJ2-3; weak D call: TRBD1 (5 bases). The CDR3 runs 13 residues. Germline V gives CDR1 SNHLY, CDR2 FYNNEI. The ends were cut back, 2 bases at V and 4 bases at J, with 7 bases in the middle. The CDR3: CASSETGPDTQYF. Written as DNA, the CDR3 is TGTGCCAGCAGTGAAACAGGTCCAGATACGCAGTATTTT.

The chain uses TRBV10-1 and TRBJ2-1; tentatively, D is TRBD2 (6 bases). Germline V lookup: CDR1 WNHNN, CDR2 SYGVQD (reference sequence). This CDR3 contains 16 residues. Trimming stripped 5 bases from V and 4 bases from J, with 18 bases between. CDR3 sequence reads: CASSSSGGAGYNEQFF. In DNA, the CDR3 is TGCGCCAGCAGTTCCAGCGGAGGGGCCGGTTACAATGAGCAGTTCTTC.

This clonotype was counted many times. V usage is TRBV5-1 and J usage is TRBJ2-1; no clear D. The CDR3 length is 15 residues. The germline V gene encodes CDR1 SGHRS and CDR2 YFSETQ. With 0 bases removed from V and 1 base from J, the gap between germline ends came to 8 bases. The CDR3 nucleotides are TGCGCCAGCAGCTTGGAGGGATTATCCTACAATGAGCAGTTCTTC. This gives the protein CASSLEGLSYNEQFF.

The rearrangement joins TRBV7-9 to TRBJ1-2; tentative D call: TRBD1 (6 bases). Germline V CDR1 and CDR2: SEHNR, FQNEAQ (reference sequence). The CDR3 length is 15 residues. Between the trimmed V and J ends, which lost 1 base and 5 bases, there was a span of 14 bases. The DNA of the CDR3 is TGTGCCAGCAGCTTAGAAGTGGGAGGACAGTATGGCTACACCTTC. It yields the protein CASSLEVGGQYGYTF. Full variable domain (outside the CDR3, taken from reference TRBV7-9 and TRBJ1-2): DTGVSQNPRHKITKRGQNVTFRCDPISEHNRLYWYRQTLGQGPEFLTYFQNEAQLEKSRLLSDRFSAERPKGSFSTLEIQRTEQGDSAMYLCASSLEVGGQYGYTFGSGTRLTVV.

This clonotype was detected only a few times. This chain connects TRBV5-1 to TRBJ1-6; D call uncertain. V dropped 4 bases and J dropped 0 bases, with 8 bases sitting between them. Germline CDR1 SGHRS, CDR2 YFSETQ. This CDR3 is 15 amino acids long. CDR3 nucleotide sequence: TGCGCCAGCAGCCGGGAAAGCTCCTATAATTCACCCCTCCACTTT. This sequence encodes CASSRESSYNSPLHF.

This clonotype was recorded a few times. The rearrangement uses TRBV12-3 or TRBV12-4 and TRBJ2-1, with TRBD1 matching 7 bases. V gave up 7 bases and J gave up 5 bases; unmatched junction bases: 8. The CDR3 extends over 14 amino acids. This CDR3 is CASTPDRLDNEQFF. The CDR3, as DNA: TGTGCCAGCACCCCGGACAGGTTGGACAATGAGCAGTTCTTC.

This clonotype was observed a handful of times. This rearrangement joins TRBV29-1 to TRBJ1-1; D is ambiguous. This CDR3 contains 14 residues. CDR1 SQVTM and CDR2 ANQGSEA come from the germline V gene. With 4 bases removed from V and 0 bases from J, the gap between germline ends came to 12 bases. The CDR3 is CSVARRVLNTEAFF. CDR3 DNA: TGCAGCGTTGCTCGGAGGGTCTTGAACACTGAAGCTTTCTTT.

This clonotype was observed a handful of times. V usage is TRBV11-3 and J usage is TRBJ2-2, with 7 bases matching TRBD1. The CDR3 sequence is 16 residues long. Germline assignment: CDR1 SGHNT and CDR2 YENEEA. V was clipped by 1 base and J by 4 bases; unmatched bases: 6. The CDR3 region is CASSLVPTGSTGELFF. CDR3 sequence (DNA): TGTGCCAGCAGCTTAGTACCGACAGGGAGCACCGGGGAGCTGTTTTTT.

V gene TRBV2 combines with J gene TRBJ2-3, with D possibly being TRBD1 or TRBD2 (6 bases each). Germline values: CDR1 SNHLY, CDR2 FYNNEI. The CDR3 consists of 16 residues. The V end was cut by 4 bases, the J end by 4 bases, with 18 bases between. CDR3 sequence: CASSVFGLGGPDTQYF. As DNA, the CDR3 is TGTGCCAGCAGTGTTTTCGGACTGGGGGGCCCAGATACGCAGTATTTT.

This clonotype was detected only a few times. The rearrangement links TRBV20-1 to TRBJ1-6; D remains unclear. CDR1 and CDR2 (germline): DFQATT, SNEGSKA (reference sequence). V lost 1 base and J lost 6, with 7 bases in between. This CDR3 is 13 amino acids long. The CDR3 reads CSARGTANSPLHF. For the CDR3, the DNA is TGCAGTGCTAGAGGGACTGCTAATTCACCCCTCCACTTT.

The chain is built from TRBV20-1 and TRBJ2-1; TRBD2 agrees at 8 bases. The CDR3 runs to 16 residues. V trimming: 5 bases; J trimming: 0 bases; junction bases outside the gene matches: 9. Germline CDR1 and CDR2: DFQATT and SNEGSKA (reference sequence). The CDR3 here is CSAEDTSGPSYNEQFF. CDR3 nucleotide sequence: TGCAGTGCTGAAGATACTAGCGGTCCCTCCTACAATGAGCAGTTCTTC.

The table lists this clonotype with a few counts. V and J are TRBV20-1 and TRBJ2-4; 7 bases fit TRBD1. The CDR3 sequence is 16 residues long. J was trimmed by 10 bases and V by 0 bases; bases with no gene match: 15. Germline V CDR1 and CDR2: DFQATT, SNEGSKA (reference sequence). CDR3 sequence: CSARDPQTGAEGIQYF. Here the CDR3 DNA reads TGCAGTGCTAGAGACCCACAAACAGGGGCAGAGGGGATTCAGTACTTC.

This clonotype has a handful of counts. This chain uses TRBV20-1 with TRBJ2-7; 10 bases are shared with TRBD1. CDR3 length: 15 amino acids. In germline, CDR1 is DFQATT, CDR2 SNEGSKA (reference sequence). The V and J ends lost 6 bases and 2 bases, in that order; junction bases with no gene match: 10. CDR3 in amino acids: CSAVWDRGLAYEQYF. DNA of the CDR3: TGCAGTGCCGTCTGGGACAGGGGTTTAGCCTACGAGCAGTACTTC.

The rearrangement joins TRBV24-1 to TRBJ2-1; tentatively, D is TRBD2 (5 bases). Germline values: CDR1 KGHDR, CDR2 SFDVKD. V dropped 1 base and J dropped 4 bases, with 10 bases sitting between them. The CDR3 sequence is 15 residues long. The CDR3 DNA follows: TGTGCCACCAGTGATTTTGGTCGACTATACAATGAGCAGTTCTTC. It yields the protein CATSDFGRLYNEQFF.

This clonotype occurred a few times. The chain has TRBV20-1 and TRBJ2-1; weak D call: TRBD2 (6 bases). Trimming took off 1 base at V and 2 bases at J, with 12 bases between the two ends. CDR1 is DFQATT, CDR2 SNEGSKA, per germline (reference sequence). The CDR3 is 15 residues long. The CDR3 bases are TGCAGTGCTAGAGCCGCCAGCGGGCCCTACAATGAGCAGTTCTTC. Translated, it gives CSARAASGPYNEQFF.

This clonotype turned up a few times. This chain connects TRBV12-3 or TRBV12-4 to TRBJ2-2, with a possible D match to TRBD2 (6 bases). The CDR3 covers 15 residues. V was pared by 7 bases and J by 0 bases, with 12 bases between. In DNA, the CDR3 is TGTGCCAGCACCCGGGACTCCTCGAACACCGGGGAGCTGTTTTTT. This codes for CASTRDSSNTGELFF.

V usage is TRBV5-1 and J usage is TRBJ2-1, with 12 bases that match TRBD2. This CDR3 has 17 amino acids. J gave up 7 bases and V 3 bases, and 11 bases lay outside the gene matches. Germline V gene data show CDR1 as SGHRS and CDR2 as YFSETQ. CDR3 amino acids: CASSWASGRAVSNEQFF. In DNA, the CDR3 is TGCGCCAGCAGCTGGGCTAGCGGGAGGGCCGTGTCGAATGAGCAGTTCTTC.

This chain links TRBV6-5 with TRBJ1-5, with D hard to call. V lost 7 bases and J 4 bases, leaving 17 bases between the germline ends. The CDR3 has 15 residues. Germline V gene lookup returns CDR1 MNHEY and CDR2 SVGAGI. CDR3 loop: CASNSLRVSNQPQHF. The CDR3 DNA follows: TGTGCCAGCAATTCCTTAAGAGTCTCGAATCAGCCCCAGCATTTT.